This TCR beta chain appears in the sequencing data of a study of beta chain features in type 1 diabetes. Overall study context: There were 107,917,701 sorted cells examined across all samples. Study results and limitations: Across all four CD4+ subsets, people with type 1 diabetes showed modestly shorter TCRB CDR3s. Insertion counts at VDJ junctions were lower in type 1 diabetes patients, who also showed more deletions there.

The CDR3 runs to 17 residues. CDR1 SGHVS and CDR2 FNYEAQ come from the germline V gene. The trim removed 5 bases at V and 6 bases at J, leaving 13 bases unmatched. All of the isolated RNA was reverse transcribed, so expressed TCRB transcripts were sequenced. The protocol was immunoSEQ multiplex PCR, while the TCRdb copy is restricted to in-frame clones and leaves out a portion. The sample lists around 400,000 clones; roughly 12% were seen once. A note on this clone: Its target is not known.

The V gene is TRBV7-6, the J gene TRBJ2-1; TRBD1 matches at 10 bases. The sample was naive CD4+ T cells from blood. This TCR came from a man younger than 30 in good health. CDR3 sequence reads: CASSVITGTGAVNEQFF. In nucleotides, the CDR3 is TGTGCCAGCAGCGTAATAACCGGGACAGGGGCAGTCAATGAGCAGTTCTTC.